The 26 T cell receptor beta chains listed next were all sequenced from one sample in a study of OX40 agonist ivuxolimab in advanced cancers. Method: immunoSEQ multiplex PCR; TCRdb's copy keeps in-frame clones and lacks some. The sample contains some 49,000 clones, 85% of which appear only once. Source: CD4+ or CD8+ T cells sorted from blood, taken in a trial of the OX40 agonist ivuxolimab. These receptors were obtained from an adult with an advanced solid tumor such as melanoma, head and neck, liver or kidney cancer.

The chain joins TRBV2 to TRBJ1-5, with TRBD1 identical over 7 bases. V was clipped by 6 bases and J by 6 bases; unmatched bases: 14. The CDR3 totals 16 residues. Germline CDR1 reads SNHLY; CDR2 reads FYNNEI. The CDR3, as DNA: TGTGCCAGCAGCGCCAGCGGGACAGTGGTCGGTCAGCCCCAGCATTTT. Residues: CASSASGTVVGQPQHF.

V is TRBV4-1 and J is TRBJ2-3; D is possibly TRBD1 or TRBD2 (5 bases each). Per germline, CDR1 MGHRA and CDR2 YSYEKL. V was trimmed by 0 bases and J by 4 bases, leaving 17 bases between them. CDR3 length equals 17 residues. The CDR3 sequence is CASSQDLGSLGADTQYF. The DNA for the CDR3 is TGCGCCAGCAGCCAAGATCTAGGCAGCCTGGGGGCAGATACGCAGTATTTT.

The chain combines TRBV19 with TRBJ2-7; TRBD1 might be the D (5 bases). This CDR3 has 15 residues. Germline lookup yields CDR1 LNHDA and CDR2 SQIVND (reference sequence). The V gene lost 4 bases and the J gene lost 4 bases, with 17 bases spanning the gap. As DNA, the CDR3 is TGTGCCAGTAGTACCGACAGCCTCTACCCTTACGAGCAGTACGTC. Translation gives CASSTDSLYPYEQYV.

The gene calls are TRBV4-3 and TRBJ1-2, with 9 bases matching TRBD1. CDR1 is LGHNA, CDR2 YSLEER, per germline. The CDR3 length is 16 residues. The junction had 6 bases not matched to a gene; V was cut back by 4 bases and J by 0 bases. CDR3 coding DNA: TGCGCCAGCAGCCGGGACAGGGAAGTTACTAACTATGGCTACACCTTC. Protein: CASSRDREVTNYGYTF.

The chain links TRBV6-5 to TRBJ2-1; TRBD2 matches at 10 bases. Germline V gene sequence: CDR1 MNHEY, CDR2 SVGAGI. V was pared by 4 bases and J by 5 bases, with 5 bases of the junction left unmatched. CDR3 size: 15 residues. CDR3 loop: CASSSLAGVHNEQFF. CDR3 bases: TGTGCCAGCAGTTCGCTAGCGGGGGTACACAATGAGCAGTTCTTC.

V gene TRBV9 combines with J gene TRBJ2-1; the D gene is possibly TRBD2 (6 bases). This CDR3 contains 15 residues. The V gene's germline CDR1 is SGDLS and CDR2 YYNGEE. The germline V and J ends were trimmed by 0 bases and 7 bases, with 14 bases remaining between them. The chain's CDR3 is CASSVGWTEGNEQFF. The CDR3 DNA reads as TGTGCCAGCAGCGTAGGGTGGACGGAGGGTAATGAGCAGTTCTTC. The full variable domain, rest sourced from reference TRBV9 and TRBJ2-1, is DSGVTQTPKHLITATGQRVTLRCSPRSGDLSVYWYQQSLDQGLQFLIQYYNGEERAKGNILERFSAQQFPDLHSELNLSSLELGDSALYFCASSVGWTEGNEQFFGPGTRLTVL.

The V gene is TRBV5-4, the J gene TRBJ1-1; D is uncertain. V was shortened by 2 bases and J by 6 bases, with 11 bases between the two germline ends. The length of the CDR3 is 13 residues. The germline V gene encodes CDR1 SGHNT and CDR2 YYREEE (reference sequence). CDR3 in amino acids: CASSFLPVAEAFF. The CDR3 DNA is TGTGCCAGCAGCTTTCTCCCGGTCGCTGAAGCTTTCTTT.

This chain uses TRBV29-1 with TRBJ2-6, with D possibly TRBD1 on 6 matching bases. Germline-derived CDR1 and CDR2 are SQVTM and ANQGSEA. The CDR3 is made up of 18 amino acids. V lost 4 bases and J 0 bases, leaving 19 bases between the germline ends. CDR3 amino acids: CSVVLGPGVGSGANVLTF. CDR3 DNA: TGCAGCGTTGTATTGGGGCCAGGGGTTGGCTCTGGGGCCAACGTCCTGACTTTC.

The chain carries TRBV25-1 and TRBJ2-1; 7 bases map to TRBD2. The germline CDR1 and CDR2 sequences are MGHDK and SYGVNS. This CDR3 comprises 11 residues. With 8 bases clipped from V and 8 bases from J, the junction kept 3 bases outside the gene matches. The CDR3 DNA sequence: TGTGCCAGCGTTGGGGGGGATGAGCAGTTCTTC. Its translation: CASVGGDEQFF.

The chain joins TRBV6-1 to TRBJ2-7; 10 bases agree with TRBD1. This CDR3 is 14 amino acids long. Germline CDR1 and CDR2: MNHNS and SASEGT. The V segment lost 7 bases and the J segment 4 bases; nucleotides outside the gene matches: 7. CDR3 in amino acids: CASTPGQGLYEQYV. The CDR3 DNA reads TGTGCCAGCACTCCGGGACAGGGGTTATACGAGCAGTACGTC.

This chain uses TRBV10-2 with TRBJ1-2; D gene ambiguous. The CDR3 contains 14 residues. Germline lookup yields CDR1 WSHSY and CDR2 SAAADI. V was pared by 2 bases and J by 7 bases, with 14 bases between. The CDR3 is CASSEMGSWAGYTF. The CDR3 DNA follows: TGCGCCAGCAGTGAGATGGGGAGCTGGGCTGGCTACACCTTC.

The chain couples TRBV7-3 to TRBJ1-1; D remains ambiguous. Trimming pared 5 bases from V and 1 base from J, leaving 14 bases between. This CDR3 is 15 amino acids long. CDR1 and CDR2 from the germline V gene are SGHTA and FQGTGA. The CDR3 loop reads CASSLSTASNTEAFF. The CDR3, as DNA: TGTGCCAGCAGCCTATCAACGGCCTCGAACACTGAAGCTTTCTTT. The full variable domain, in which reference TRBV7-3 and TRBJ1-1 provide the parts outside the CDR3, is GAGVSQTPSNKVTEKGKYVELRCDPISGHTALYWYRQSLGQGPEFLIYFQGTGAADDSGLPNDRFFAVRPEGSVSTLKIQRTERGDSAVYLCASSLSTASNTEAFFGQGTRLTVV.

In its sample, this clone was seen a few times. This sequence joins TRBV7-9 and TRBJ2-3; D is ambiguous. This CDR3 is 16 amino acids long. Trimming took 0 bases from V and 2 from J, leaving 12 bases between them. Germline V gene sequence: CDR1 SEHNR, CDR2 FQNEAQ (reference sequence). CDR3 nucleotides: TGTGCCAGCAGCTTAGCGTTGCGGCAGTACACAGATACGCAGTATTTT. Translated, it gives CASSLALRQYTDTQYF.

The chain is built from TRBV28 and TRBJ1-5; tentatively, D is TRBD1 (6 bases). Trimming cost V 6 bases and J 0 bases, with 9 bases left between them. This CDR3 comprises 14 residues. Per germline, CDR1 MDHEN and CDR2 SYDVKM. The CDR3 is CASRTGYSNQPQHF. CDR3 nucleotides: TGTGCCAGCAGAACAGGGTATAGCAATCAGCCCCAGCATTTT.

This chain connects TRBV7-9 to TRBJ2-1, with D possibly matching TRBD2 (5 bases). The germline gives CDR1 SEHNR, CDR2 FQNEAQ (reference sequence). Trimming stripped 5 bases from V and 9 bases from J, with 11 bases between. The CDR3 is made up of 12 amino acids. DNA of the CDR3: TGTGCCAGCAGCCCCGGGGTGGGTGAGCAGTTCTTC. It is translated as CASSPGVGEQFF.

V and J are TRBV27 and TRBJ2-7; D is unclear. Deletions cut 10 bases from V and 2 bases from J, with 21 bases between. In germline, CDR1 is MNHEY, CDR2 SMNVEV (reference sequence). CDR3 length equals 15 residues. CDR3 amino acids: CANRHSSAYPYEQYV. CDR3 coding DNA: TGTGCCAACCGACACAGTTCCGCTTATCCCTACGAGCAGTACGTC.

The chain joins TRBV11-2 to TRBJ2-2; D assignment may be TRBD1 or TRBD2 (5 bases each). In germline, CDR1 is SGHAT, CDR2 FQNNGV. V lost 5 bases and J lost 6, with 22 bases in between. The CDR3 spans 17 residues. CDR3 sequence reads: CASSPTPWDRSPGELFF. The DNA for the CDR3 is TGTGCCAGCAGCCCAACCCCCTGGGACCGGTCCCCCGGGGAGCTGTTTTTT.

This chain joins TRBV7-3 and TRBJ1-5; tentative D call: TRBD1 (5 bases). Trimming pared 5 bases from V and 0 bases from J, leaving 11 bases between. The CDR3 runs 15 residues. Germline V gene data show CDR1 as SGHTA and CDR2 as FQGTGA. The DNA of the CDR3 is TGTGCCAGCAGCAGGGACTATTATAGCAATCAGCCCCAGCATTTT. It specifies CASSRDYYSNQPQHF. The full variable domain, completed using reference TRBV7-3 and TRBJ1-5, is GAGVSQTPSNKVTEKGKYVELRCDPISGHTALYWYRQSLGQGPEFLIYFQGTGAADDSGLPNDRFFAVRPEGSVSTLKIQRTERGDSAVYLCASSRDYYSNQPQHFGDGTRLSIL.

J is TRBJ2-3 and V is TRBV4-1, with D perhaps matching TRBD2 (5 bases). Between the trimmed V and J ends, which lost 1 base and 8 bases, there was a span of 7 bases. This CDR3 is built from 12 residues. Germline V lookup: CDR1 MGHRA, CDR2 YSYEKL. For the CDR3, the DNA is TGCGCCAGCAGCCAAGGACGGGGTACGCAGTATTTT. Its translation is CASSQGRGTQYF.

The chain recombines TRBV19 with TRBJ2-7, with D perhaps being TRBD1 or TRBD2 (6 bases each). The CDR3 spans 15 residues. Germline V CDR1 and CDR2: LNHDA, SQIVND (reference sequence). Trimming took off 3 bases at V and 4 bases at J, with 16 bases between the two ends. The CDR3 protein is CASSMGTRRGYEQYF. The CDR3 nucleotides are TGTGCCAGTAGTATGGGGACACGGCGGGGATACGAGCAGTACTTC.

This clone was counted between two and nine times. The CDR3 here is CASRPDSTGELFF. The CDR3 nucleotides are TGCGCCAGCAGACCGGACAGCACCGGGGAGCTGTTTTTT. The V call is TRBV10-1, the J call TRBJ2-2; possible D gene TRBD1, 6 bases. The CDR3 consists of 13 residues. Germline V gene sequence: CDR1 WNHNN, CDR2 SYGVQD (reference sequence). Trimming took 6 bases from V and 4 from J, leaving 9 bases between them.

The gene calls are TRBV27 and TRBJ2-1; D unresolved. CDR1 and CDR2 from the germline V gene are MNHEY and SMNVEV (reference sequence). This CDR3 spans 14 amino acids. Trimming pared 6 bases from V and 0 bases from J, leaving 9 bases between. The CDR3 reads CASSVTFSYNEQFF. The CDR3 region has the DNA TGTGCCAGCAGCGTTACTTTCTCCTACAATGAGCAGTTCTTC.

V usage is TRBV5-1 and J usage is TRBJ2-2; possible D gene TRBD2, 6 bases. CDR1 is SGHRS and CDR2 is YFSETQ in the germline V gene. The V end lost 4 bases, the J end lost 6 bases, and 13 bases lay between the germline ends. This CDR3 is built from 14 residues. CDR3 in amino acids: CASSPGSGAGELFF. The CDR3 DNA reads TGCGCCAGCAGCCCTGGCTCGGGGGCCGGGGAGCTGTTTTTT.

The chain carries TRBV5-4 and TRBJ2-5; D not certain. CDR1 and CDR2 from the germline V gene are SGHNT and YYREEE (reference sequence). The CDR3 is made up of 16 amino acids. V lost 0 bases, J lost 3 bases, and 15 bases lay in between. CDR3 bases: TGTGCCAGCAGCTTGGCCTTAAGACGGCACGAAGAGACCCAGTACTTC. It is translated as CASSLALRRHEETQYF.

This clone was detected only a few times. A junction boundary mismatches the germline segment, possibly from a read error. The J gene is TRBJ2-1, the V gene TRBV7-7, with D unresolved. The CDR3 is made up of 14 amino acids. The V gene's germline CDR1 is SSHAT and CDR2 FNYEAQ (reference sequence). The CDR3 DNA follows: TGTGCCAGCAGCTCTCTGGGCTCCAACAATGAGCAGTTCTTC. Translation: CASSSLGSNNEQFF.

V and J are TRBV7-9 and TRBJ2-7, with D perhaps matching TRBD1 or TRBD2 (5 bases each). Trimming removed 4 bases from V and 4 bases from J, with 14 bases in between. The CDR3 runs to 14 residues. Germline assignment: CDR1 SEHNR and CDR2 FQNEAQ (reference sequence). CDR3 residues: CASSSPRGSYEQYF. In nucleotides, the CDR3 is TGTGCCAGCAGCTCCCCACGGGGCTCATACGAGCAGTACTTC.